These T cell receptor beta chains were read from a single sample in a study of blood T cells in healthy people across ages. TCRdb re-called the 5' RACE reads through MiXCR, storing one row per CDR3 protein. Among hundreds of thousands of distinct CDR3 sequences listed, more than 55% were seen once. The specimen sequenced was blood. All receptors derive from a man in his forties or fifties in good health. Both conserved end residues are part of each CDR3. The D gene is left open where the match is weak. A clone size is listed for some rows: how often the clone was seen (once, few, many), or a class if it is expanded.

CDR3nt: TGTGCCAGCAGCCGGTTGGATGGCTACACCTTC
CDR3aa: CASSRLDGYTF
abundance: NA
len: 11
j_gene: TRBJ1-2
v_gene: TRBV3-1
d_gene: NA

CDR3nt: TGCAGTGCCACGGGAGTAAGGGACAATGAGCAGTTCTTC
CDR3aa: CSATGVRDNEQFF
abundance: few
len: 13
j_gene: TRBJ2-1
v_gene: TRBV20-1
d_gene: NA

CDR3nt: TGTGCCAGCAGTCCGGACAGGGGGATGAATAGCTATGGCTACACCTTC
CDR3aa: CASSPDRGMNSYGYTF
abundance: few
len: 16
j_gene: TRBJ1-2
v_gene: TRBV2
d_gene: TRBD1

CDR3nt: TGTGCCTGGAGCCTGGGACAATCCGGCTACACCTTC
CDR3aa: CAWSLGQSGYTF
abundance: few
len: 12
j_gene: TRBJ1-2
v_gene: TRBV30
d_gene: NA

CDR3nt: TGTGCCAGCAGGGCTAGCGGGGGTCGTAGCTCCTACAATGAGCAGTTCTTC
CDR3aa: CASRASGGRSSYNEQFF
abundance: NA
len: 17
j_gene: TRBJ2-1
v_gene: TRBV2
d_gene: TRBD2

CDR3nt: TGTGCCACCAGCAGAGGGGGACTAGCGGAAATCTACGAGCAGTACTTC
CDR3aa: CATSRGGLAEIYEQYF
abundance: NA
len: 16
j_gene: TRBJ2-7
v_gene: TRBV15
d_gene: TRBD2

CDR3nt: TGTGCCAGCAGCTTACTGGGAGGGCAGCCCCAGCATTTT
CDR3aa: CASSLLGGQPQHF
abundance: NA
len: 13
j_gene: TRBJ1-5
v_gene: TRBV7-2
d_gene: NA

CDR3nt: TGTGCCAGCAGCCAAGAGCGTTACAATGAGCAGTTCTTC
CDR3aa: CASSQERYNEQFF
abundance: few
len: 13
j_gene: TRBJ2-1
v_gene: TRBV4-2
d_gene: NA

CDR3nt: TGTGCCAGCGCGGGACAGCCCTCCTACGAGCAGTACTTC
CDR3aa: CASAGQPSYEQYF
abundance: few
len: 13
j_gene: TRBJ2-7
v_gene: TRBV7-3
d_gene: NA

CDR3nt: TGTGCCATCAGTGGGTCCCTCCCGGACGGGACAGGGAAAGAGACCCAGTACTTC
CDR3aa: CAISGSLPDGTGKETQYF
abundance: NA
len: 18
j_gene: TRBJ2-5
v_gene: TRBV10-3
d_gene: TRBD1

CDR3nt: TGTGCCAGCAGCCAACCAGAAGCCTACGAGCAGTACTTC
CDR3aa: CASSQPEAYEQYF
abundance: NA
len: 13
j_gene: TRBJ2-7
v_gene: TRBV14
d_gene: NA

CDR3nt: TGTGCCAGCAGTGAAGAGGGGGTTAATGGCTACACCTTC
CDR3aa: CASSEEGVNGYTF
abundance: NA
len: 13
j_gene: TRBJ1-2
v_gene: TRBV2
d_gene: NA

CDR3nt: TGTGCCAGCACCAAAAAGGGGGCCTACGAGCAGTACTTC
CDR3aa: CASTKKGAYEQYF
abundance: NA
len: 13
j_gene: TRBJ2-7
v_gene: TRBV6-5
d_gene: NA

CDR3nt: TGTGCCAGCAGCTTAGATTCACAGGGATGGGGCGCGCAGTACTTC
CDR3aa: CASSLDSQGWGAQYF
abundance: NA
len: 15
j_gene: TRBJ2-7
v_gene: TRBV7-8
d_gene: NA

CDR3nt: TGTGCCAGCAACGGACTAGCGGGAGAGAGAGAGACCCAGTACTTC
CDR3aa: CASNGLAGERETQYF
abundance: NA
len: 15
j_gene: TRBJ2-5
v_gene: TRBV2
d_gene: TRBD2

CDR3nt: TGCAGTGCTAGCCCACCGGGGCTCCAAGAGACCCAGTACTTC
CDR3aa: CSASPPGLQETQYF
abundance: NA
len: 14
j_gene: TRBJ2-5
v_gene: TRBV20-1
d_gene: NA

CDR3nt: TGTGCCAGCAGCTCCCGTGTGGACCGCGTGGCCAAAAACATTCAGTACTTC
CDR3aa: CASSSRVDRVAKNIQYF
abundance: NA
len: 17
j_gene: TRBJ2-4
v_gene: TRBV11-3
d_gene: NA

CDR3nt: TGTGCCAGCAGTTTAATAGGACAGGGTGCCGATGAGCAGTTCTTC
CDR3aa: CASSLIGQGADEQFF
abundance: NA
len: 15
j_gene: TRBJ2-1
v_gene: TRBV28
d_gene: TRBD1

CDR3nt: TGTGCCAGCAGCTTCGGAGCCTCCGGGACGGCGTTGGAGACCCAGTACTTC
CDR3aa: CASSFGASGTALETQYF
abundance: NA
len: 17
j_gene: TRBJ2-5
v_gene: TRBV11-2
d_gene: NA

CDR3nt: TGTGCCAGCGGCGGGGCAGGGAGGAGCAATGAGCAGTTCTTC
CDR3aa: CASGGAGRSNEQFF
abundance: few
len: 14
j_gene: TRBJ2-1
v_gene: TRBV12-3/TRBV12-4
d_gene: NA

CDR3nt: TGTGCCAGCAGCCAAGTTATATCGGGAGGGCCTAACCGAGGATCCTACAATGAGCAGTTCTTC
CDR3aa: CASSQVISGGPNRGSYNEQFF
abundance: NA
len: 21
j_gene: TRBJ2-1
v_gene: TRBV14
d_gene: TRBD2

CDR3nt: TGTGCCAGCAGTTACTCTAGGGGATGGGATGAGCAGTTCTTC
CDR3aa: CASSYSRGWDEQFF
abundance: NA
len: 14
j_gene: TRBJ2-1
v_gene: TRBV6-5
d_gene: NA